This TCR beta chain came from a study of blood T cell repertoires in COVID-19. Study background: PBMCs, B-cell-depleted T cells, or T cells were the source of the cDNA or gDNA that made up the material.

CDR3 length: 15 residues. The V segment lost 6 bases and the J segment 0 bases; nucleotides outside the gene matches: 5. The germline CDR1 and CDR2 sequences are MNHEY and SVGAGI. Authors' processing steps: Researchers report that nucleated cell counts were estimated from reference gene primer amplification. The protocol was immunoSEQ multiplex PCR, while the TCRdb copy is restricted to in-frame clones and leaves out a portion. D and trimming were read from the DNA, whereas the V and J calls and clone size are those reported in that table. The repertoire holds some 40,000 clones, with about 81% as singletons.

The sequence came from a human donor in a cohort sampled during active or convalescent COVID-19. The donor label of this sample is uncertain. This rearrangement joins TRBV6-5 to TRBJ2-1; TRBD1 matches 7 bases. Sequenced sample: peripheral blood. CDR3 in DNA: TGTGCCAGCAGGCAAGACAGGGTCTCCTACAATGAGCAGTTCTTC. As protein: CASRQDRVSYNEQFF.